The text below deals with one TCR beta chain. The antigen is undetermined. This sample stems from a study of T cell repertoires in cytomegalovirus infection. At the level of the study: Indicated by public TCR beta signatures were CMV infection and matching HLA type.

Findings of the study overall: Dominating the ex vivo response were TCR beta clonotypes that were CMV-specific and HLA-C-restricted. Individuals carrying CMV plus the relevant HLA were identified by cumulative frequency of public TCR beta families.

The CDR3 covers 12 residues. Germline CDR1 DFQATT, CDR2 SNEGSKA (reference sequence). V was shortened by 6 bases and J by 8 bases, with 16 bases between the two germline ends. In TCRdb, the reads were re-called with MiXCR into one record per CDR3 protein. The sample has fewer than 550,000 distinct CDR3 sequences, roughly 29% seen once. The sequence came from a human donor in good health (CMV status not recorded). Some clones in this sample may be carry-over from other donors' samples. The chain links TRBV20-1 to TRBJ1-1; D gene unclear. Specimen: PBMCs. This chain's CDR3 is CSAKEGSWEAFF. The CDR3 DNA reads as TGCAGTGCAAAAGAGGGCAGCTGGGAAGCTTTCTTT.